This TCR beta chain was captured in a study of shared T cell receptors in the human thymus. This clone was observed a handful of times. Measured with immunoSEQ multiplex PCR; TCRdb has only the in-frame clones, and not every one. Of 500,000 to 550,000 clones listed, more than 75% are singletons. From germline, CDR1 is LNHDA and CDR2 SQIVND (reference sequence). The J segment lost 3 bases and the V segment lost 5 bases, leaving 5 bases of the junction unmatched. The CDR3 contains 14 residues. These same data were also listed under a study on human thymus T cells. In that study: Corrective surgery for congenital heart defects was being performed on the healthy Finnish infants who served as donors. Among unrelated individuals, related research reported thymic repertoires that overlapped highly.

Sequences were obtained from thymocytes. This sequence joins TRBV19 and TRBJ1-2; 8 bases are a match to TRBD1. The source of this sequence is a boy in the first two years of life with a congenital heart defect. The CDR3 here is CASSAGQGDYGYTF. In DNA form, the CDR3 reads TGTGCCAGTAGTGCCGGACAGGGCGACTATGGCTACACCTTC.